Below are 26 T cell receptor beta chains sequenced from a single sample in a study of cytomegalovirus exposure and HLA in healthy donors. Use of 60 Vbeta and 13 Jbeta primers characterized the PCR. Sequenced by immunoSEQ multiplex PCR; TCRdb stores in-frame clones only, minus some. Found here are 150,000 to 200,000 clones, 75% of them singletons; the top ten hold 3%. The sequencing input was PBMCs. The receptors here all came from a woman aged 45-60 years in good health and CMV-seropositive.

The chain employs TRBV6-1 and TRBJ1-2; no reliable D call. CDR3 size: 14 residues. In germline, CDR1 is MNHNS, CDR2 SASEGT. V was pared by 1 base and J by 7 bases, with 13 bases between. CDR3 nucleotides: TGTGCCAGCAGTGAAGAAGCGGCGGCGGGTGGCTACACCTTC. It yields the protein CASSEEAAAGGYTF.

A single count supports this clone. V is TRBV4-1 and J is TRBJ2-5; D is perhaps TRBD1 (6 bases). The J call may be wrong; the DNA end is better matched by TRBJ2-7. The CDR3 is made up of 15 amino acids. From germline, CDR1 is MGHRA and CDR2 YSYEKL. CDR3 sequence reads: CASSQDVQGFDEQYF. The CDR3 coding sequence is TGCGCCAGCAGCCAAGACGTACAGGGTTTCGACGAGCAGTACTTC.

The chain couples TRBV5-1 to TRBJ2-2; 10 bases line up with TRBD2. Germline V gives CDR1 SGHRS, CDR2 YFSETQ. The CDR3 sequence is 17 residues long. After removal of 4 bases from V and 5 bases from J, the junction contained 11 bases not matched to a gene. The CDR3 DNA follows: TGCGCCAGCAGCCTGAACTTAGCGGGGGGTTTGACCGGGGAGCTGTTTTTT. Its translation: CASSLNLAGGLTGELFF. Full variable domain (remainder filled in from reference TRBV5-1 and TRBJ2-2): KAGVTQTPRYLIKTRGQQVTLSCSPISGHRSVSWYQQTPGQGLQFLFEYFSETQRNKGNFPGRFSGRQFSNSRSEMNVSTLELGDSALYLCASSLNLAGGLTGELFFGEGSRLTVL.

This clone was recorded only once. The rearrangement joins TRBV10-2 to TRBJ2-3; no definite D call. This CDR3 comprises 11 residues. The germline V and J ends were trimmed by 4 bases and 3 bases, with 2 bases remaining between them. Germline V gene data show CDR1 as WSHSY and CDR2 as SAAADI. Written as DNA, the CDR3 is TGCGCCAGCAGTGCTACAGATACGCAGTATTTT. Protein sequence: CASSATDTQYF.

V gene TRBV2 combines with J gene TRBJ1-2, with TRBD1 as a possible D gene (6 bases). This CDR3 spans 13 amino acids. The V end lost 4 bases, the J end lost 6 bases, and 12 bases lay between the germline ends. From germline, CDR1 is SNHLY and CDR2 FYNNEI. CDR3 nucleotides: TGTGCCAGCAGTGGGAGGCAGGGGAATGGCTACACCTTC. Amino acids: CASSGRQGNGYTF.

This clone was recorded only once. The rearrangement uses TRBV7-2 and TRBJ2-5; 12 bases align to TRBD2. Germline trimming cut 4 bases from V and 5 bases from J; bases unmatched to any gene: 11. This CDR3 spans 17 amino acids. The germline V gene has CDR1 SGHTA and CDR2 FQGNSA. CDR3 amino acids: CASSSTSSGGARETQYF. In nucleotides, the CDR3 is TGTGCCAGCAGCTCAACTTCTAGCGGGGGGGCCCGGGAGACCCAGTACTTC.

The V gene is TRBV27, the J gene TRBJ2-7, with unresolved D. Germline loops: CDR1 MNHEY, CDR2 SMNVEV (reference sequence). The CDR3 runs 12 residues. Trimming pared 5 bases from V and 4 bases from J, leaving 9 bases between. The chain's CDR3 is CASSQPEYEQYF. As DNA, the CDR3 is TGTGCCAGCAGTCAACCAGAATACGAGCAGTACTTC.

This clone was recorded once. The V gene is TRBV7-8, the J gene TRBJ2-1; 9 bases match TRBD1. This CDR3 region has 17 residues. Germline values: CDR1 SGHVS, CDR2 FQNEAQ. The trim removed 4 bases at V and 6 bases at J, leaving 13 bases unmatched. The CDR3 spells CASSSQGQGSPSNEQFF. The CDR3 coding sequence is TGTGCCAGCAGCTCCCAGGGACAGGGAAGCCCGTCCAATGAGCAGTTCTTC.

The V gene is TRBV7-2, the J gene TRBJ2-1, with 8 bases that match TRBD2. The V segment lost 6 bases and the J segment 2 bases; nucleotides outside the gene matches: 6. The CDR3 is made up of 15 amino acids. CDR1 and CDR2 (germline): SGHTA, FQGNSA. Written as DNA, the CDR3 is TGTGCCAGCAGGCCCCCGGGACTAGCCTACAATGAGCAGTTCTTC. It translates to CASRPPGLAYNEQFF.

This clone appeared a few times. V is TRBV5-4 and J is TRBJ1-2; 9 bases fit TRBD1. V lost 0 bases, J lost 4 bases, and 7 bases stayed unmatched. Germline loops: CDR1 SGHNT, CDR2 YYREEE (reference sequence). CDR3 length: 16 residues. CDR3 sequence: CASSLGGTGPGYGYTF. The DNA for the CDR3 is TGTGCCAGCAGCTTGGGGGGGACAGGGCCGGGCTATGGCTACACCTTC.

The rearrangement uses TRBV6-6 and TRBJ1-1; D gene ambiguous. The CDR3 is 12 residues long. Germline CDR1 is MNHNY and CDR2 is SVGAGI (reference sequence). V was pared by 2 bases and J by 8 bases, with 9 bases between. This CDR3 is CASSYGSYEAFF. As DNA, the CDR3 is TGTGCCAGCAGTTACGGTAGCTACGAAGCTTTCTTT.

This chain joins TRBV5-1 and TRBJ2-3, with TRBD1 matching 9 bases. The V and J ends lost 3 bases and 4 bases, in that order; junction bases with no gene match: 6. Germline V lookup: CDR1 SGHRS, CDR2 YFSETQ. The CDR3 sequence is 15 residues long. The CDR3 DNA reads as TGCGCCAGCAGCTATGGGGACAGGGCATCAGATACGCAGTATTTT. This encodes CASSYGDRASDTQYF.

The V gene is TRBV7-2, the J gene TRBJ2-5; 10 nucleotides agree with TRBD1. The trim removed 1 base at V and 5 bases at J, leaving 10 bases unmatched. The length of the CDR3 is 17 residues. Germline CDR1 is SGHTA and CDR2 is FQGNSA. The CDR3 coding sequence is TGTGCCAGCAGCTTAGGGGTCGTGGACAGGGGGTTGGAGACCCAGTACTTC. Protein sequence: CASSLGVVDRGLETQYF.

The chain couples TRBV12-5 to TRBJ1-6; the D gene is possibly TRBD1 (5 bases). V lost 0 bases, J lost 6 bases, and 12 bases lay in between. Per germline, CDR1 LGHNT and CDR2 FRNRAP. This CDR3 has 16 residues. Here the CDR3 DNA reads TGTGCTAGTGGTTTGGTAGGGGCAGGCCTTAATTCACCCCTCCACTTT. Protein sequence: CASGLVGAGLNSPLHF. Full variable domain (outside the CDR3, taken from reference TRBV12-5 and TRBJ1-6): DARVTQTPRHKVTEMGQEVTMRCQPILGHNTVFWYRQTMMQGLELLAYFRNRAPLDDSGMPKDRFSAEMPDATLATLKIQPSEPRDSAVYFCASGLVGAGLNSPLHFGNGTRLTVT.

The CDR3 region has the DNA TGTGCCAGCAGTGAAGCGAGGACCTACGAGCAGTACTTC. As protein: CASSEARTYEQYF. V and J are TRBV2 and TRBJ2-7; no clear D gene. The CDR3 is 13 amino acids. The germline V gene has CDR1 SNHLY and CDR2 FYNNEI. V was trimmed by 0 bases and J by 2 bases, leaving 5 bases between them.

The rearrangement joins TRBV10-1 to TRBJ1-1; D call uncertain. The V end lost 8 bases, the J end lost 6 bases, and 13 bases lay between the germline ends. This CDR3 is built from 12 residues. Germline assignment: CDR1 WNHNN and CDR2 SYGVQD (reference sequence). The CDR3 here is CASVIPVPEAFF. The CDR3 coding sequence is TGCGCCAGCGTGATCCCAGTACCTGAAGCTTTCTTT.

The chain joins TRBV6-1 to TRBJ2-3; a weak D match, TRBD2 (6 bases). CDR3 length: 13 residues. The germline gives CDR1 MNHNS, CDR2 SASEGT. Between the trimmed V and J ends, which lost 7 bases and 2 bases, there was a span of 10 bases. CDR3 sequence: CASTAGPTDTQYF. The DNA for the CDR3 is TGTGCCAGCACCGCGGGGCCCACAGATACGCAGTATTTT.

The J gene is TRBJ1-1, the V gene TRBV2; D may be TRBD1 (6 bases). The CDR3 length is 14 residues. The germline V and J ends were trimmed by 7 bases and 0 bases, with 12 bases remaining between them. Germline loops: CDR1 SNHLY, CDR2 FYNNEI. CDR3 in amino acids: CASIRTAMNTEAFF. DNA for the CDR3: TGTGCCAGCATTCGGACAGCCATGAACACTGAAGCTTTCTTT.

The V call is TRBV10-3, the J call TRBJ1-5, with D tentatively TRBD1 (5 bases). The CDR3 spans 13 residues. The germline V and J ends were trimmed by 6 bases and 5 bases, with 11 bases remaining between them. The V gene's germline CDR1 is ENHRY and CDR2 SYGVKD. The CDR3 nucleotides read TGTGCCATCAGCCAGGCCAGGGATCAGCCCCAGCATTTT. Protein sequence: CAISQARDQPQHF.

This clone was detected only once. V is TRBV18 and J is TRBJ2-7; D unclear. This CDR3 has 14 residues. The germline V gene encodes CDR1 KGHSH and CDR2 LQKENI. V lost 4 bases to trimming and J lost 1 base, with 11 bases between them. The CDR3, as DNA: TGTGCCAGCTCACGCGCCGCGATATCCTACGAGCAGTACTTC. Protein product: CASSRAAISYEQYF. Based on the CDR3 plus reference TRBV18 and TRBJ2-7, the full variable domain is NAGVMQNPRHLVRRRGQEARLRCSPMKGHSHVYWYRQLPEEGLKFMVYLQKENIIDESGMPKERFSAEFPKEGPSILRIQQVVRGDSAAYFCASSRAAISYEQYFGPGTRLTVT.

J is TRBJ1-4 and V is TRBV20-1, with D hard to call. The V and J ends lost 7 bases and 0 bases respectively, with 3 bases between them. The germline V gene encodes CDR1 DFQATT and CDR2 SNEGSKA (reference sequence). The CDR3 consists of 11 residues. CDR3 DNA sequence: TGCAGTGTCGCAACTAATGAAAAACTGTTTTTT. Translating gives CSVATNEKLFF.

This clone has just a few counts. This chain connects TRBV2 to TRBJ1-1; D is possibly TRBD1 (5 bases). V dropped 8 bases and J dropped 1 base, with 14 bases sitting between them. Germline assignment: CDR1 SNHLY and CDR2 FYNNEI. The CDR3 length is 14 residues. CDR3 protein: CASGTGRANTEAFF. The CDR3 DNA reads TGTGCCAGCGGGACTGGACGGGCGAACACTGAAGCTTTCTTT.

The CDR3 region is CASSLQGGQETQYF. The CDR3 region has the DNA TGTGCCAGCAGCCTCCAAGGGGGCCAAGAGACCCAGTACTTC. J is TRBJ2-5 and V is TRBV6-5, with D perhaps matching TRBD1 (6 bases). The V end was cut by 6 bases, the J end by 1 base, with 12 bases between. Germline assignment: CDR1 MNHEY and CDR2 SVGAGI. The CDR3 is made up of 14 amino acids.

The chain has TRBV5-4 and TRBJ1-1; no clear D. The CDR3 sequence is 15 residues long. Germline V CDR1 and CDR2: SGHNT, YYREEE (reference sequence). V lost 4 bases and J 0 bases, leaving 13 bases between the germline ends. Here the CDR3 DNA reads TGTGCCAGCAGCCGAGTAAGAGAACTGAACACTGAAGCTTTCTTT. Translated: CASSRVRELNTEAFF.

The chain has TRBV5-1 and TRBJ2-2; 7 positions agree with TRBD1. The germline gives CDR1 SGHRS, CDR2 YFSETQ. V was clipped by 3 bases and J by 3 bases; unmatched bases: 5. The CDR3 is made up of 15 amino acids. CDR3 sequence (DNA): TGCGCCAGCAGCTCAGGGACAGCTTACACCGGGGAGCTGTTTTTT. Protein: CASSSGTAYTGELFF.

This clone was detected a few times. The V gene is TRBV6-1, the J gene TRBJ1-2; possibly TRBD1 for D (5 bases). Germline V gives CDR1 MNHNS, CDR2 SASEGT. Between the trimmed V and J ends, which lost 8 bases and 8 bases, there was a span of 18 bases. The CDR3 extends over 13 amino acids. As DNA, the CDR3 is TGTGCCAGCTTACGGCAGGGATTCTGCGGCTACACCTTC. It translates to CASLRQGFCGYTF.